This TCR beta chain stems from a study of T cells in Graves' hyperthyroidism and ophthalmopathy. Across the whole study: Peripheral blood was drawn at first diagnosis, prior to all treatment. General study points: The model's output predicted ophthalmopathy at a median of roughly seven months prior to onset.

Authors of the study amplified TCR beta CDR3 regions from RNA transcripts. A set of HTBI primers served as the primers for a first-round RT-PCR of the TCR CDR3. Using its own MiXCR run on the multiplex PCR reads, TCRdb lists one record per CDR3 protein. The sample contains 730,000 or so distinct CDR3 sequences, 18% of which appear only once. Of note for this clonotype: Its antigen is unknown.

This CDR3 has 13 amino acids. From germline, CDR1 is MNHNS and CDR2 SASEGT. V gave up 6 bases and J gave up 7 bases, with 15 bases separating them. The clonotype comes from a woman aged 50 to 65 with Graves' hyperthyroidism that later progressed to Graves' ophthalmopathy. V is TRBV6-1 and J is TRBJ1-2; D possibly corresponds to TRBD1 (5 bases). Sequencing was carried out using blood. The CDR3 DNA reads as TGTGCCAGCAGGACCCGGACACGGAGTGGCTACACCTTC. As protein: CASRTRTRSGYTF.